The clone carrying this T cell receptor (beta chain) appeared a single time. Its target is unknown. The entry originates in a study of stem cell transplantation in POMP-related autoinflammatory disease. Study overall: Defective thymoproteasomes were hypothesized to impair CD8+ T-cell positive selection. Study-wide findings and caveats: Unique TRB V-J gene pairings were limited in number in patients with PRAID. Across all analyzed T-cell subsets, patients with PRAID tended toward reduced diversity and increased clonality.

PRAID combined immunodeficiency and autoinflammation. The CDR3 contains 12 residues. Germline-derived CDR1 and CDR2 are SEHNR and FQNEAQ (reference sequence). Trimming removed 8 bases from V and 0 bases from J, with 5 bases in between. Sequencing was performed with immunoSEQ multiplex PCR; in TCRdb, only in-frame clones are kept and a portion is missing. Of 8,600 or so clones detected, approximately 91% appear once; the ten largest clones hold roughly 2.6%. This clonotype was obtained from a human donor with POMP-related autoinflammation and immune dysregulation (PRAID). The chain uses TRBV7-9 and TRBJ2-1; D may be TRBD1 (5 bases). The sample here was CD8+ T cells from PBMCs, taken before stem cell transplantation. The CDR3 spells CASQGSYNEQFF. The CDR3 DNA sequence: TGTGCCAGCCAGGGCTCCTACAATGAGCAGTTCTTC.